Here is one T cell receptor (beta chain) with its context. Its antigen is not identified. Given a much more abundant clone one base away, this may be a read error. In this CDR3 the conserved last residue, phenylalanine or tryptophan, is missing, so a read error is likely. This entry comes from a study of tumor-infiltrating lymphocytes in primary liver carcinoma. Broader study findings: The proportion of top clones found throughout all five tumor regions was only about 7.5-24%.

For each extraction, RNA and DNA were obtained together from 20-30 mg of unsorted bulk tissue. Surgery removed the patients' primary liver carcinoma. A constant-region primer primed TCR beta cDNA synthesis from 400 to 550 ng of total RNA. Investigators got TCR beta libraries out of three nested multiplex PCR rounds, done with slightly modified ARM-PCR. A C-beta reverse primer was combined with TRBV1-TRBV30 forward primers in the first two PCR rounds, and each round had 10 cycles. One entry per CDR3 protein results from TCRdb running MiXCR on the multiplex PCR reads. The sample holds about 30,000 distinct CDR3 sequences, 71% seen once. CDR1 is SGDLS and CDR2 is YYNGEE in the germline V gene. With V trimmed by 3 bases and J by 1 base, 2 bases remained unmatched. The CDR3 length is 15 residues.

The rearrangement links TRBV9 to TRBJ2-3, with TRBD2 matching over 10 bases. This TCR was recovered from a woman in her twenties or thirties with primary liver carcinoma and hepatitis B virus infection. Sequenced input: liver tumor tissue from sampling region 3. Subset in this sample: tumor region T3, left-lateral pole. CDR3 sequence reads: CASSGGTSGTDTQYV. The CDR3 nucleotides read TGTGCCAGCAGCGGCGGGACTAGCGGCACAGATACGCAGTATGTT.